Sequencing of this T cell receptor beta chain was carried out in a study of PD-1 blockade in classical Hodgkin lymphoma. General study results and limits: Before treatment, complete responders showed about the same diversity as newly diagnosed patients.

The germline gives CDR1 MNHNY, CDR2 SVGAGI (reference sequence). This CDR3 spans 13 amino acids. The V gene lost 6 bases and the J gene lost 1 base, with 9 bases spanning the gap. Each patient experienced a relapse that followed autologous stem cell transplantation, and brentuximab vedotin exposure varied. Clones were sequenced by immunoSEQ multiplex PCR, and TCRdb holds only the in-frame ones, with some missing. The table includes about 94,000 clones, approximately 92% detected once. Worth noting for this clone: As yet, its antigen is unknown.

The receptor was derived from a human donor with classical Hodgkin lymphoma. V and J are TRBV6-6 and TRBJ1-2; D gene uncertain. Source: peripheral blood mononuclear cells (PBMCs), taken before the second cycle of nivolumab. CDR3 region: CASRETNNYGYTF. The CDR3 DNA follows: TGTGCCAGCAGGGAGACGAATAACTATGGCTACACCTTC.